This T cell receptor (beta chain) was profiled in a study of Ad26.COV2.S vaccination and SARS-CoV-2 variants. The study's findings and limits: Compared with placebo recipients, vaccine recipients had higher spike-specific TCR breadth. Total T cell responses, in the TCR breadth and depth analyses, may have been underestimated.

Sequenced by immunoSEQ multiplex PCR; TCRdb stores in-frame clones only, minus some. This sample has 350,000 to 400,000 clones, with approximately 91% found just once. V shed 5 bases and J shed 1 base, with 11 bases lying between them. Germline assignment: CDR1 SGHAT and CDR2 FQNNGV. The CDR3 extends over 15 amino acids. Notes on this clone: What it binds is not known.

The treatment here: 15 to 20 received Ad26.COV2.S at low or high dose, single or two shots; a few received placebo; per-sample allocation not given. Day 63 following the first vaccine or placebo injection was when the samples were taken. SARS-CoV-2 spike from the Wuhan strain was encoded by the vaccine, an Ad26 vector. This sample comprised peripheral blood, obtained in a trial of Ad26.COV2.S vaccine versus placebo. The receptor was derived from a person between 18 and 65 years old who received the Ad26.COV2.S COVID-19 vaccine or a placebo. The gene calls are TRBV11-2 and TRBJ1-4; D call uncertain. CDR3 DNA sequence: TGTGCCAGCAGCGCCGTATGGGGAACTAATGAAAAACTGTTTTTT. It specifies CASSAVWGTNEKLFF.